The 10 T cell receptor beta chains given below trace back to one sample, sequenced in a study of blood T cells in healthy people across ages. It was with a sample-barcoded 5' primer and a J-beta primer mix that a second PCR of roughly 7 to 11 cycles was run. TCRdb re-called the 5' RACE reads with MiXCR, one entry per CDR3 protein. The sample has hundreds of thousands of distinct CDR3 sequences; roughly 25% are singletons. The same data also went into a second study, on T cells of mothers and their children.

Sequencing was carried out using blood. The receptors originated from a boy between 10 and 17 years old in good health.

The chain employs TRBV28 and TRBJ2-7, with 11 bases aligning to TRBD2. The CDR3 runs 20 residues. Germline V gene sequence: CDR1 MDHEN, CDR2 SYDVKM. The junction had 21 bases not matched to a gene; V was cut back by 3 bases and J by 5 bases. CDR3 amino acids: CASSFGQILAGGSNDDEQYF. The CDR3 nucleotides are TGTGCCAGCAGTTTCGGGCAGATCTTAGCGGGAGGGTCGAATGACGACGAGCAGTACTTC.

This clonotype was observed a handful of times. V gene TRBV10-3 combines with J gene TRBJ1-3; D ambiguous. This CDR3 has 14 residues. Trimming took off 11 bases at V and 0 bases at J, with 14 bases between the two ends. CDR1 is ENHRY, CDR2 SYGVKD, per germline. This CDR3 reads CAPRARSSGNTIYF. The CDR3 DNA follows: TGTGCCCCTCGCGCCAGGTCCTCTGGAAACACCATATATTTT.

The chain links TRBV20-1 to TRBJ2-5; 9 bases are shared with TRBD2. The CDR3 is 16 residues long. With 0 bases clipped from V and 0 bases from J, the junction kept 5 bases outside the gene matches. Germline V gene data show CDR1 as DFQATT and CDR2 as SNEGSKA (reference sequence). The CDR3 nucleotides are TGCAGTGCTAGAGATCCCCTAGCGGGGTACCAAGAGACCCAGTACTTC. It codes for CSARDPLAGYQETQYF.

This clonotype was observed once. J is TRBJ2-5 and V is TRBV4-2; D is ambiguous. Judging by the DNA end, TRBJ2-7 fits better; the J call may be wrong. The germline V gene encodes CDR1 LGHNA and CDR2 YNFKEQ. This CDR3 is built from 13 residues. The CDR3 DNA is TGTGCCAGCAGCCAAGAGGGCGCCGACGAGCAGTACTTC. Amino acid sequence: CASSQEGADEQYF.

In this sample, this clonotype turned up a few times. The CDR3 DNA is TGCGCCAGCAGCCAAGTCACAGGGCTCGAACTGTTTTTT. Its protein is CASSQVTGLELFF. This sequence joins TRBV4-3 and TRBJ1-4, with a tentative D call TRBD1 (6 bases). The CDR3 covers 13 residues. V lost 1 base and J 12 bases, leaving 12 bases between the germline ends. Germline CDR1 LGHNA, CDR2 YSLEER.

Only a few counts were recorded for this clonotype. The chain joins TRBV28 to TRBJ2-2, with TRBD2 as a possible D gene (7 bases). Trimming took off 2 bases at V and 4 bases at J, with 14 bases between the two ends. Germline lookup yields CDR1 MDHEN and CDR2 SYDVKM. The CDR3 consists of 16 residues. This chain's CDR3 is CASSLNGGPTTGELFF. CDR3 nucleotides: TGTGCCAGCAGTTTAAACGGGGGGCCGACCACCGGGGAGCTGTTTTTT.

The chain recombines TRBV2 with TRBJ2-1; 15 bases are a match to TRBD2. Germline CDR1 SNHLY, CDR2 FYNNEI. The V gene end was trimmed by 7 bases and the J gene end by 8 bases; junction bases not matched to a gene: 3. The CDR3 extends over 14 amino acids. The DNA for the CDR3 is TGTGCCAGCAAGGGACTAGCGGGAGGCGATGAGCAGTTCTTC. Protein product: CASKGLAGGDEQFF.

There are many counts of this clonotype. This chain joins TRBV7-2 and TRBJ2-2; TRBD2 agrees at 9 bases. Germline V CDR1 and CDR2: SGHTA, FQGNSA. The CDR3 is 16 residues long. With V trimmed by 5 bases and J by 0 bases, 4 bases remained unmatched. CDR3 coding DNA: TGTGCCAGCAGCCCCCGACTAGCGGCGAACACCGGGGAGCTGTTTTTT. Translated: CASSPRLAANTGELFF. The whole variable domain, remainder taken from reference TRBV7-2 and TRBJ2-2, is GAGVSQSPSNKVTEKGKDVELRCDPISGHTALYWYRQSLGQGLEFLIYFQGNSAPDKSGLPSDRFSAERTGGSVSTLTIQRTQQEDSAVYLCASSPRLAANTGELFFGEGSRLTVL.

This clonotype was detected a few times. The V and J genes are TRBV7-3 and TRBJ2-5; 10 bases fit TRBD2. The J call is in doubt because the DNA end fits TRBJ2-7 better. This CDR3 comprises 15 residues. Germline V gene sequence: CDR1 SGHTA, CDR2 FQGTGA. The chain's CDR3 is CASSLTGTSDYEQYF. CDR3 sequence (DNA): TGTGCCAGCAGCCTCACCGGGACTAGCGACTACGAGCAGTACTTC.

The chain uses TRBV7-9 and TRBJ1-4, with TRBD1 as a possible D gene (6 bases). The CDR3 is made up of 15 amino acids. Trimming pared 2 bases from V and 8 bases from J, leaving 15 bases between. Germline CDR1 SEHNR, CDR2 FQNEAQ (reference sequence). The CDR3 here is CASSLIGQKREKLFF. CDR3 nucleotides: TGTGCCAGCAGCTTAATCGGACAGAAACGAGAAAAACTGTTTTTT.